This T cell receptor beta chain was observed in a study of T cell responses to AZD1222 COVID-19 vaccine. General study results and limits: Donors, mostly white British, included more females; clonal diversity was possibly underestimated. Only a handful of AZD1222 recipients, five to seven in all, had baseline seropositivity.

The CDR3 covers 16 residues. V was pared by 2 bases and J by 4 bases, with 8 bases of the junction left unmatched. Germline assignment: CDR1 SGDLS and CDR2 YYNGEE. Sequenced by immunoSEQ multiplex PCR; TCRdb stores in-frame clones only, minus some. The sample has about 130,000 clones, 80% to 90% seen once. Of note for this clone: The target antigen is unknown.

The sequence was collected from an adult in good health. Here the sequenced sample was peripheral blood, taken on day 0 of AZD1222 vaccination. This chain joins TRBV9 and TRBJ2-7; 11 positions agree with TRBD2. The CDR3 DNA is TGTGCCAGCAGCGTCTCCGGGACTAGCGGAGCGTACGAGCAGTACTTC. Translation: CASSVSGTSGAYEQYF.